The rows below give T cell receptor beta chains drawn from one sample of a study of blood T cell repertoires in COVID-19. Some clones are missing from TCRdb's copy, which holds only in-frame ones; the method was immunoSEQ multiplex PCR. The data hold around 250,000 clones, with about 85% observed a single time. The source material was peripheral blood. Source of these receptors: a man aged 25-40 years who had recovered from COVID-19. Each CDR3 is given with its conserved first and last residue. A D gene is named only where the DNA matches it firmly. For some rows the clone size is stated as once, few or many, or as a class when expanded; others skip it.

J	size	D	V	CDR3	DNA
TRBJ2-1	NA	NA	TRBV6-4	CASSPGGTGGDEQFF	TGTGCCAGCAGTCCGGGGGGCACAGGAGGGGATGAGCAGTTCTTC
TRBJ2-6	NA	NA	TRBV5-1	CASSLVREAGANVLTF	TGCGCCAGCAGCTTGGTGAGGGAGGCTGGGGCCAACGTCCTGACTTTC
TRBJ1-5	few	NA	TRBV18	CASSPDSVPHQPQHF	TGTGCCAGCTCACCGGACAGCGTCCCTCATCAGCCCCAGCATTTT
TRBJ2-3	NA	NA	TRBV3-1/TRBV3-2	CASSQESQHSTDTQYF	TGTGCCAGCAGCCAAGAGTCACAACATAGCACAGATACGCAGTATTTT
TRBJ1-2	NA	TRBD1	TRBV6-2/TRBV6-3	CASSYATGRNGYTF	TGTGCCAGCAGTTACGCGACAGGGCGGAATGGCTACACCTTC
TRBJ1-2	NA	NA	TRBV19	CASSFGLGGHYGYTF	TGTGCCAGTAGTTTCGGGCTCGGCGGGCACTATGGCTACACCTTC
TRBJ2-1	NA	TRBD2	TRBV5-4	CASSLGGGGARNEQFF	TGTGCCAGCAGCTTGGGCGGCGGGGGGGCCAGGAATGAGCAGTTCTTC
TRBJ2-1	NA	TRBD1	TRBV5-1	CASSNPQGNEQFF	TGCGCCAGCAGCAATCCACAGGGGAATGAGCAGTTCTTC
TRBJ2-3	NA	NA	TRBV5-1	CASSLGIPGGTDTQYF	TGCGCCAGCAGCTTAGGCATTCCGGGGGGCACAGATACGCAGTATTTT
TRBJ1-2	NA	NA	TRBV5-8	CASSLVAGTRYGYTF	TGTGCCAGCAGCCTTGTGGCAGGGACTCGCTATGGCTACACCTTC
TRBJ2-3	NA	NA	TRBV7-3	CASSRGPKRDTQYF	TGTGCCAGCAGCCGCGGACCGAAGCGGGATACGCAGTATTTT
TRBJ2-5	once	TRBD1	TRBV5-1	CASSPRTGDETQYF	TGCGCCAGCAGCCCTCGGACAGGGGATGAGACCCAGTACTTC
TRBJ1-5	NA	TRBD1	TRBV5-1	CASSLAGGDQPQHF	TGCGCCAGCAGCTTGGCAGGGGGCGATCAGCCCCAGCATTTT
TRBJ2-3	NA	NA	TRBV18	CASSPNAADTQYF	TGTGCCAGCTCACCGAATGCGGCAGATACGCAGTATTTT
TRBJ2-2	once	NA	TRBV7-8	CASSLAPTWTGELFF	TGTGCCAGCAGCTTAGCGCCGACTTGGACCGGGGAGCTGTTTTTT
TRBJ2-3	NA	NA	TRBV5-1	CAETQGLLPDTQYF	TGCGCCGAGACCCAGGGTCTCTTACCAGATACGCAGTATTTT
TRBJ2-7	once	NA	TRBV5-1	CASSLAFTVSYEQYF	TGCGCCAGCAGCTTGGCCTTTACAGTCTCCTACGAGCAGTACTTC
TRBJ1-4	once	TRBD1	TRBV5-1	CASSVGQGRPNEKLFF	TGCGCCAGCAGCGTCGGACAGGGAAGACCAAATGAAAAACTGTTTTTT
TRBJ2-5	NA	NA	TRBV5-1	CASSLSHKAGESLYQETQYF	TGCGCCAGCAGCTTAAGTCATAAGGCAGGGGAGTCTTTGTACCAAGAGACCCAGTACTTC
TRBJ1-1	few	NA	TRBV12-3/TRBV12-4	CASSPGVRTEAFF	TGTGCCAGCAGCCCCGGAGTTCGCACTGAAGCTTTCTTT
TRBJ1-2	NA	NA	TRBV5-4	CASSSGYDYGYTF	TGTGCCAGCAGTTCAGGGTATGACTATGGCTACACCTTC
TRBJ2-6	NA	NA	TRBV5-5	CASSSLRGGANVLTF	TGTGCCAGCAGCTCCCTTCGTGGCGGGGCCAACGTCCTGACTTTC
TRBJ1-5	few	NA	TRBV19	CASSIRQADQPQHF	TGTGCCAGTAGTATTAGGCAGGCCGATCAGCCCCAGCATTTT
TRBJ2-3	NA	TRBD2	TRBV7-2	CASSSPSGSGGRDTQYF	TGTGCCAGCAGCTCTCCCTCGGGGAGCGGGGGCAGGGATACGCAGTATTTT
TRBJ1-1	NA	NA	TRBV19	CASSIALYTEAFF	TGTGCCAGTAGTATCGCCCTATATACTGAAGCTTTCTTT
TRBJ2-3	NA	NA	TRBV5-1	CASSLRAGGTDTQYF	TGCGCCAGCAGCTTAAGAGCGGGCGGCACAGATACGCAGTATTTT
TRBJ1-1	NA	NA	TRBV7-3	CASRVTVNTEAFF	TGTGCCAGCAGAGTAACAGTGAACACTGAAGCTTTCTTT
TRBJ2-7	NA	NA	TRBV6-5	CASAPTGSYEQYF	TGTGCCAGCGCCCCGACAGGATCCTACGAGCAGTACTTC
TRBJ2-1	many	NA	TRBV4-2	CASSQEVSGSYNEQFF	TGTGCCAGCAGCCAAGAGGTTAGCGGCTCCTACAATGAGCAGTTCTTC
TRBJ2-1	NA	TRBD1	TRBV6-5	CASRPGQGGNEQFF	TGTGCCAGCAGACCGGGACAGGGGGGCAATGAGCAGTTCTTC
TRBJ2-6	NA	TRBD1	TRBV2	CASIQRSGPGTVSGANVLTF	TGTGCCAGCATCCAGAGAAGCGGCCCCGGGACAGTCTCTGGGGCCAACGTCCTGACTTTC
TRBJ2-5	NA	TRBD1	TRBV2	CASGWTGVRQETQYF	TGTGCCAGCGGTTGGACAGGGGTAAGGCAAGAGACCCAGTACTTC
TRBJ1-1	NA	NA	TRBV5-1	CASSQIAGGTEAFF	TGCGCCAGCAGCCAAATAGCAGGAGGCACTGAAGCTTTCTTT
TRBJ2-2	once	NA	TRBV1	CTSSQGPRDLPSGELFF	TGCACCAGCAGCCAAGGACCGCGGGACCTGCCTTCCGGGGAGCTGTTTTTT
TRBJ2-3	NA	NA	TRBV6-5	CASSRDRADTQYF	TGTGCCAGCAGCCGCGACAGAGCAGATACGCAGTATTTT
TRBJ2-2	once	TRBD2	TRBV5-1	CASSLPGGRTGELFF	TGCGCCAGCAGCTTACCGGGGGGGAGGACCGGGGAGCTGTTTTTT
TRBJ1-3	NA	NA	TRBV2	CASSEQGNSGNTIYF	TGTGCCAGCAGTGAACAGGGGAACTCTGGAAACACCATATATTTT
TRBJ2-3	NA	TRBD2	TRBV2	CAGCGGLSADTQYF	TGTGCCGGCTGCGGGGGTTTGTCCGCAGATACGCAGTATTTT
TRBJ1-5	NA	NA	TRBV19	CASNRRDQPQHF	TGTGCCAGTAATCGGAGGGATCAGCCCCAGCATTTT
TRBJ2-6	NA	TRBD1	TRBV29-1	CSVQGTAGANVLTF	TGCAGCGTCCAAGGGACAGCTGGGGCCAACGTCCTGACTTTC
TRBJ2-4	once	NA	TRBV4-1	CASSPQAGPRSENIQYF	TGCGCCAGCAGCCCTCAAGCGGGCCCACGATCGGAAAACATTCAGTACTTC
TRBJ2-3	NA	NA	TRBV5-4	CASSSFGLDDTQYF	TGTGCCAGCAGCTCGTTTGGTCTAGATGATACGCAGTATTTT
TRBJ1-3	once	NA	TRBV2	CASSEGGGSGNTIYF	TGTGCCAGCAGTGAGGGAGGCGGATCTGGAAACACCATATATTTT
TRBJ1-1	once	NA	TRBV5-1	CASSLEGQGTEAFF	TGCGCCAGCAGCTTGGAGGGGCAGGGCACTGAAGCTTTCTTT
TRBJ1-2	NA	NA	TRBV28	CASSLQGRLGSYTF	TGTGCCAGCAGTTTACAGGGGCGGCTAGGATCCTACACCTTC
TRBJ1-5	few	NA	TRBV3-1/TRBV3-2	CASSQTPGANQPQHF	TGTGCCAGCAGCCAAACCCCAGGGGCAAATCAGCCCCAGCATTTT
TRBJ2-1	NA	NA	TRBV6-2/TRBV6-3	CASSYFPGVYNEQFF	TGTGCCAGCAGTTACTTCCCGGGGGTCTACAATGAGCAGTTCTTC
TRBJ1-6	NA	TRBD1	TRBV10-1	CAIHTPGQGAFSYNSPLHF	TGCGCCATCCACACCCCGGGACAGGGGGCTTTCTCCTATAATTCACCCCTCCACTTT